Shown below are 17 T cell receptor beta chains from a single sample sequenced in a study of radiotherapy plus CTLA-4 blockade in lung cancer. Measured with immunoSEQ multiplex PCR; TCRdb has only the in-frame clones, and not every one. This table has about 88,000 clones, approximately 75% appearing once. Sample: peripheral blood, taken from a patient treated with radiotherapy plus ipilimumab. The receptors here all came from a human donor with non-small cell lung cancer that progressed on radiotherapy plus ipilimumab.

This clone was picked up a small number of times. The V gene is TRBV19, the J gene TRBJ2-1, with TRBD1 as a possible D gene (6 bases). The CDR3 is 15 amino acids. Per germline, CDR1 LNHDA and CDR2 SQIVND (reference sequence). V lost 0 bases to trimming and J lost 4 bases, with 10 bases between them. CDR3 DNA sequence: TGTGCCAGTAGTATAGATTGGACAGTATACAATGAGCAGTTCTTC. Its translation: CASSIDWTVYNEQFF.

This chain joins TRBV7-2 and TRBJ1-6; 10 nucleotides match TRBD1. This CDR3 has 16 residues. V shed 4 bases, J shed 6 bases, and the junction held 6 bases outside the gene matches. From germline, CDR1 is SGHTA and CDR2 FQGNSA. The CDR3 reads CASSWRTGGGNSPLHF. The CDR3 DNA reads TGTGCCAGCAGCTGGCGGACAGGGGGGGGTAATTCACCCCTCCACTTT.

This chain joins TRBV6-6 and TRBJ1-2, with D unresolved. Deletions cut 6 bases from V and 4 bases from J, with 9 bases between. Germline CDR1 MNHNY, CDR2 SVGAGI (reference sequence). The CDR3 is 12 residues long. Here the CDR3 DNA reads TGTGCCAGCAGAGTCAGAGGCTATGGCTACACCTTC. As protein: CASRVRGYGYTF.

This chain uses TRBV7-9 with TRBJ2-4, with D perhaps given as TRBD1 or TRBD2 (6 bases each). Trimming took 5 bases from V and 0 from J, leaving 14 bases between them. The germline V gene has CDR1 SEHNR and CDR2 FQNEAQ (reference sequence). CDR3 size: 16 residues. CDR3 protein: CASSPEGGLAKNIQYF. The CDR3 DNA reads as TGTGCCAGCAGCCCCGAGGGGGGTCTAGCCAAAAACATTCAGTACTTC.

This rearrangement joins TRBV9 to TRBJ2-5, with TRBD1 matching 7 bases. Germline CDR1 is SGDLS and CDR2 is YYNGEE. The CDR3 contains 17 residues. J lost 2 bases, V lost 3 bases, and 13 bases had no gene match. CDR3 bases: TGTGCCAGCAGCGCCGGCGGACAGGTCGCCGGTCAAGAGACCCAGTACTTC. It is translated as CASSAGGQVAGQETQYF.

The chain recombines TRBV9 with TRBJ2-2, with D possibly being TRBD1 (6 bases). The CDR3 runs to 15 residues. Germline V CDR1 and CDR2: SGDLS, YYNGEE. V lost 4 bases and J 0 bases, leaving 10 bases between the germline ends. The CDR3 DNA reads TGTGCCAGCAGCCAATCAGGGGCGAACACCGGGGAGCTGTTTTTT. It codes for CASSQSGANTGELFF. The full variable domain, completed using reference TRBV9 and TRBJ2-2, is DSGVTQTPKHLITATGQRVTLRCSPRSGDLSVYWYQQSLDQGLQFLIQYYNGEERAKGNILERFSAQQFPDLHSELNLSSLELGDSALYFCASSQSGANTGELFFGEGSRLTVL.

This chain links TRBV5-1 with TRBJ1-5; D may be TRBD1 (5 bases). The germline V gene has CDR1 SGHRS and CDR2 YFSETQ. The CDR3 length is 15 residues. V lost 1 base, J lost 2 bases, and 10 bases lay in between. CDR3 sequence (DNA): TGCGCCAGCAGCTTGTGGGGGGAAGGCAATCAGCCCCAGCATTTT. Translation gives CASSLWGEGNQPQHF.

The V call is TRBV11-3, the J call TRBJ2-1; 11 bases agree with TRBD2. Germline V CDR1 and CDR2: SGHNT, YENEEA. The CDR3 sequence is 14 residues long. J was trimmed by 6 bases and V by 4 bases; bases with no gene match: 2. CDR3 bases: TGTGCCAGCAGCTGGGGGACTAGCGGCAATGAGCAGTTCTTC. Amino acids: CASSWGTSGNEQFF. Full variable domain (outside the CDR3, taken from reference TRBV11-3 and TRBJ2-1): EAGVVQSPRYKIIEKKQPVAFWCNPISGHNTLYWYLQNLGQGPELLIRYENEEAVDDSQLPKDRFSAERLKGVDSTLKIQPAELGDSAVYLCASSWGTSGNEQFFGPGTRLTVL.

A few counts support this clone. The chain carries TRBV30 and TRBJ1-5, with 8 positions matching TRBD1. CDR1 is GTSNPN and CDR2 is SVGIG in the germline V gene (reference sequence). The CDR3 totals 16 residues. The V segment lost 2 bases and the J segment 2 bases; nucleotides outside the gene matches: 8. CDR3: CAWSPRGRGGNQPQHF. Here the CDR3 DNA reads TGTGCCTGGAGTCCCAGGGGGCGCGGGGGCAATCAGCCCCAGCATTTT.

This clone was observed a few times. V usage is TRBV4-1 and J usage is TRBJ2-3; D is unresolved. Deletions cut 1 base from V and 6 bases from J, with 5 bases between. CDR1 and CDR2 (germline): MGHRA, YSYEKL. This CDR3 has 12 amino acids. In nucleotides, the CDR3 is TGCGCCAGCAGCCAAGCAGCCGATACGCAGTATTTT. It yields the protein CASSQAADTQYF.

The J gene is TRBJ1-6, the V gene TRBV19; no clear D gene. V gave up 3 bases and J gave up 7 bases, with 10 bases separating them. There are 14 residues in the CDR3. Looked up from germline, CDR1 is LNHDA and CDR2 is SQIVND (reference sequence). The CDR3 DNA sequence: TGTGCCAGTAGTATCCGGCAGGACAATTCACCCCTCCACTTT. Amino acids: CASSIRQDNSPLHF.

This clone has more than one count but fewer than ten. The V call is TRBV19, the J call TRBJ2-1; D may correspond to TRBD1 or TRBD2 (5 bases each). From germline, CDR1 is LNHDA and CDR2 SQIVND (reference sequence). This CDR3 is built from 16 residues. V gave up 4 bases and J gave up 6 bases, with 19 bases separating them. The CDR3 region is CASSRGTGPGLNEQFF. The CDR3 bases are TGTGCCAGTAGTAGGGGGACGGGCCCCGGACTCAATGAGCAGTTCTTC.

The chain couples TRBV7-3 to TRBJ2-5; 7 nucleotides line up with TRBD1. V lost 4 bases to trimming and J lost 4 bases; unmatched junction nucleotides: 6. CDR1 SGHTA and CDR2 FQGTGA come from the germline V gene. The CDR3 runs to 14 residues. Here the CDR3 reads CASSSGGMGETQYF. The CDR3 nucleotides are TGTGCCAGCAGCTCAGGGGGTATGGGAGAGACCCAGTACTTC. Supplemented by reference TRBV7-3 and TRBJ2-5, the full variable domain reads GAGVSQTPSNKVTEKGKYVELRCDPISGHTALYWYRQSLGQGPEFLIYFQGTGAADDSGLPNDRFFAVRPEGSVSTLKIQRTERGDSAVYLCASSSGGMGETQYFGPGTRLLVL.

In this sample, this clone turned up once. The V gene is TRBV5-1, the J gene TRBJ2-3; D is unclear. Per germline, CDR1 SGHRS and CDR2 YFSETQ. The CDR3 has 13 residues. V dropped 5 bases and J dropped 2 bases, with 9 bases sitting between them. The CDR3 DNA reads TGCGCCAGCAGTGGAACAGTCACAGATACGCAGTATTTT. Protein sequence: CASSGTVTDTQYF.

The CDR3 sequence is CATSRAGVSQPQHF. In DNA, the CDR3 is TGTGCCACCAGCAGAGCAGGGGTTAGTCAGCCCCAGCATTTT. The chain combines TRBV27 with TRBJ1-5; D may be TRBD1 (6 bases). Between the trimmed V and J ends, which lost 10 bases and 6 bases, there was a span of 19 bases. CDR3 size: 14 residues. The germline gives CDR1 MNHEY, CDR2 SMNVEV (reference sequence).

As regards this clone: The same CDR3 also results from other DNA sequences found in this sample. This sequence joins TRBV6-5 and TRBJ2-7; D gene ambiguous. The CDR3 is 13 amino acids. Germline values: CDR1 MNHEY, CDR2 SVGAGI. The V and J ends lost 4 bases and 2 bases respectively, with 9 bases between them. The CDR3 is CASSSLPPYEQYF. DNA for the CDR3: TGTGCCAGCAGTTCCTTGCCTCCCTACGAGCAGTACTTC.

V and J are TRBV28 and TRBJ2-7; weak D call: TRBD1 (6 bases). Germline V lookup: CDR1 MDHEN, CDR2 SYDVKM. Trimming removed 2 bases from V and 1 base from J, with 12 bases in between. The CDR3 consists of 15 residues. CDR3 nucleotides: TGTGCCAGCAGTTTAGCAGGGGCCAAGTCCTACGAGCAGTACTTC. Translation gives CASSLAGAKSYEQYF.